This T cell receptor beta chain was obtained from a study of CD8 T cells in Susac syndrome. For the study at large: When blood was drawn, the patients with Susac syndrome were therapy-naive, on corticosteroids, or on intravenous immunoglobulin alone. General study points: The CD4+ T cell repertoires in Susac syndrome were not clonally expanded. The study admitted that it had a relatively small number of individuals in its TCR sequencing and HLA analysis.

The CDR3 has 15 residues. V shed 6 bases and J 5 bases; nucleotides not matched to a gene: 5. CDR1 is MNHEY and CDR2 is SVGEGT in the germline V gene. Of note for this clonotype: Antigen: not known.

Random hexamers served to reverse transcribe roughly 0.45 to 1 ug RNA. TCRdb redid the calling of the immunoSEQ multiplex PCR reads with MiXCR, one entry per CDR3 protein. The sample holds approximately 210,000 distinct CDR3 sequences, about 95% seen once. Sequencing input: CD4+ T cells from PBMCs. The chain uses TRBV6-2 or TRBV6-3 and TRBJ2-1; TRBD2 matches 12 bases. The clonotype was recovered from a human donor with Susac syndrome. CDR3 amino acids: CASRDLAGGHNEQFF. The CDR3 DNA sequence: TGTGCCAGCAGGGACCTAGCGGGGGGGCACAATGAGCAGTTCTTC.